Below are 7 T cell receptor beta chains sequenced from a single sample in a study of Tregs in tolerant kidney transplant recipients. Clones were read by immunoSEQ multiplex PCR, and TCRdb kept only the in-frame ones, dropping some. The sample includes 100,000 to 130,000 clones, about 90% seen only once; the top ten take under 0.35%. Sample: CD4+ T cells from blood, taken before the transplant. These receptors were obtained from a human donor who received a combined kidney and bone marrow transplant.

V gene TRBV5-1 combines with J gene TRBJ2-7; TRBD1 matches at 8 bases. Germline loops: CDR1 SGHRS, CDR2 YFSETQ. The V segment lost 5 bases and the J segment 3 bases; nucleotides outside the gene matches: 10. There are 15 residues in the CDR3. CDR3 bases: TGCGCCAGCAGTTTTACGGGACAGGCGATCTACGAGCAGTACTTC. Protein: CASSFTGQAIYEQYF.

V is TRBV6-1 and J is TRBJ1-2; TRBD1 matches at 7 bases. V shed 2 bases and J 2 bases; nucleotides not matched to a gene: 17. Germline CDR1 MNHNS, CDR2 SASEGT. The CDR3 has 19 amino acids. As DNA, the CDR3 is TGTGCCAGCAGTGAATCACAGGGGAAGGCGAATCCACTCAACTATGGCTACACCTTC. It yields the protein CASSESQGKANPLNYGYTF.

The chain employs TRBV28 and TRBJ2-1; TRBD2 aligns across 10 bases. The CDR3 covers 14 residues. V lost 8 bases and J lost 8; bases outside the gene matches: 9. CDR1 is MDHEN, CDR2 SYDVKM, per germline. The CDR3 region has the DNA TGTGCCAGCCTAGCGGGGGCCCCAGAGGATGAGCAGTTCTTC. This codes for CASLAGAPEDEQFF.

This rearrangement joins TRBV2 to TRBJ1-5, with D unclear. The ends were cut back, 0 bases at V and 5 bases at J, with 8 bases in the middle. CDR1 is SNHLY and CDR2 is FYNNEI in the germline V gene. The CDR3 spans 14 residues. CDR3 coding DNA: TGTGCCAGCAGTGAAGCGACACTCGATCAGCCCCAGCATTTT. As protein: CASSEATLDQPQHF.

The V and J genes are TRBV15 and TRBJ2-7; no reliable D call. The germline CDR1 and CDR2 sequences are LNHNV and YYDKDF (reference sequence). The CDR3 runs 12 residues. The V and J ends lost 2 bases and 3 bases respectively, with 5 bases between them. CDR3 in amino acids: CATSRSNYEQYF. In DNA, the CDR3 is TGTGCCACCAGCAGATCCAACTACGAGCAGTACTTC.

V usage is TRBV5-4 and J usage is TRBJ1-2; TRBD1 agrees at 12 bases. The germline gives CDR1 SGHNT, CDR2 YYREEE (reference sequence). V shed 4 bases, J shed 5 bases, and the junction held 6 bases outside the gene matches. CDR3 length equals 15 residues. DNA for the CDR3: TGTGCCAGCAGCGTATGGGACAGGGGGCCGTATGGCTACACCTTC. This codes for CASSVWDRGPYGYTF.

The chain is built from TRBV2 and TRBJ2-7; TRBD1 agrees at 7 bases. With 1 base clipped from V and 2 bases from J, the junction kept 5 bases outside the gene matches. Germline assignment: CDR1 SNHLY and CDR2 FYNNEI. This CDR3 has 15 amino acids. The CDR3, as DNA: TGTGCCAGCAGTGAAGAACAGGGGCCTACCTACGAGCAGTACTTC. Protein product: CASSEEQGPTYEQYF.